These 3 T cell receptor beta chains originate from one sample sequenced in a study of T cell repertoires in ileal Crohn's disease. Measured with immunoSEQ multiplex PCR; TCRdb has only the in-frame clones, and not every one. This sample has fewer than 16,000 clones, with less than 85% found just once. Material for sequencing was ileal tissue. The receptors derive from an adult with Crohn's disease.

The CDR3 is CASSERDSHNSPLHF. The DNA for the CDR3 is TGTGCCAGCAGTGAAAGGGACAGCCATAATTCACCCCTCCACTTT. The chain is built from TRBV6-1 and TRBJ1-6; 7 bases line up with TRBD1. Looked up from germline, CDR1 is MNHNS and CDR2 is SASEGT. The trim removed 2 bases at V and 5 bases at J, leaving 3 bases unmatched. The CDR3 spans 15 residues.

This clone has a single count. The rearrangement uses TRBV5-5 and TRBJ1-6, with unresolved D. This CDR3 has 15 residues. Germline loops: CDR1 SGHKS, CDR2 YYEKEE (reference sequence). V lost 0 bases, J lost 7 bases, and 11 bases lay in between. CDR3 sequence reads: CASSLVRGHNSPLHF. The CDR3 nucleotides are TGTGCCAGCAGCTTGGTGCGGGGTCACAATTCACCCCTCCACTTT.

V and J are TRBV30 and TRBJ2-1, with TRBD1 as a possible D gene (6 bases). This CDR3 contains 14 residues. Germline CDR1 and CDR2: GTSNPN and SVGIG (reference sequence). V was cut by 5 bases and J by 0 bases, with 11 bases left in between. CDR3 amino acids: CAWEQGSSYNEQFF. The CDR3 coding sequence is TGTGCCTGGGAACAGGGTAGCTCCTACAATGAGCAGTTCTTC.